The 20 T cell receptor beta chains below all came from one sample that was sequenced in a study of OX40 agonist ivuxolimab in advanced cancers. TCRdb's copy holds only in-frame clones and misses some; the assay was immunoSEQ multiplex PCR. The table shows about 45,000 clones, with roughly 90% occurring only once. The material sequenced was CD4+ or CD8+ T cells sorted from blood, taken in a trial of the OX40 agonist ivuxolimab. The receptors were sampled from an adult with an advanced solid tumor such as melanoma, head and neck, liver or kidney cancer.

This CDR3 reads CASSVGLEETQYF. The CDR3 nucleotides read TGTGCCAGCAGCGTGGGACTAGAAGAGACCCAGTACTTC. The rearrangement links TRBV5-4 to TRBJ2-5; 8 positions match TRBD2. Germline V gene sequence: CDR1 SGHNT, CDR2 YYREEE (reference sequence). This CDR3 is built from 13 residues. Trimming at V came to 4 bases and at J to 3 bases, leaving 2 bases not matched to a gene. Variable domain in full (rest from reference TRBV5-4 and TRBJ2-5): ETGVTQSPTHLIKTRGQQVTLRCSSQSGHNTVSWYQQALGQGPQFIFQYYREEENGRGNFPPRFSGLQFPNYSSELNVNALELDDSALYLCASSVGLEETQYFGPGTRLLVL.

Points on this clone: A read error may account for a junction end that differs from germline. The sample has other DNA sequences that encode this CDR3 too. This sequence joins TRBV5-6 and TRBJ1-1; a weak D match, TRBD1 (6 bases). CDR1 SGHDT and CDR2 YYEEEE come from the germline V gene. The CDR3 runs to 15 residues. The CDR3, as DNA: TGTGCCAGCAGCTTGGCTCCTGGGTGGGACACTGAGGCTTTCTTT. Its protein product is CASSLAPGWDTEAFF.

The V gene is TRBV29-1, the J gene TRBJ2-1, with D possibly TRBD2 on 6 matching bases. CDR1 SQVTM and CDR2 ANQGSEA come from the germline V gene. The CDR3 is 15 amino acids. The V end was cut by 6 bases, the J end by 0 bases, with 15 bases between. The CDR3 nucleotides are TGCAGCGTGCGCACCCGGGAGAGCTCCTACAATGAGCAGTTCTTC. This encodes CSVRTRESSYNEQFF.

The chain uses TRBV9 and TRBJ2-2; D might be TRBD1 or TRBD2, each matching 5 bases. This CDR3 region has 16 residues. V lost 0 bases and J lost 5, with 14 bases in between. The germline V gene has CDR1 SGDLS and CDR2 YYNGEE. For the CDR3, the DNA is TGTGCCAGCAGCGTAGGTCGGGGACCCAATACCGGGGAGCTGTTTTTT. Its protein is CASSVGRGPNTGELFF.

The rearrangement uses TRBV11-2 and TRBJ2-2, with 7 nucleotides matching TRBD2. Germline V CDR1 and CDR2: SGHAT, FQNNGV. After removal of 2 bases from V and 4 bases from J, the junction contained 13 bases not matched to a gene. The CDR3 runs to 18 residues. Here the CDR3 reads CASSLSPQVGRGTGELFF. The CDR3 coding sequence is TGTGCCAGCAGCTTATCCCCCCAGGTGGGGAGGGGCACCGGGGAGCTGTTTTTT.

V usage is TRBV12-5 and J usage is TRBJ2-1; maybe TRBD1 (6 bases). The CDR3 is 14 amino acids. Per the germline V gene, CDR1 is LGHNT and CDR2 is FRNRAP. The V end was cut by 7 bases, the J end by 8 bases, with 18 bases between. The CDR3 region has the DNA TGTGCTAGTGCTTCCCTGAACAGGGTTCATGAGCAGTTCTTC. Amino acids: CASASLNRVHEQFF.

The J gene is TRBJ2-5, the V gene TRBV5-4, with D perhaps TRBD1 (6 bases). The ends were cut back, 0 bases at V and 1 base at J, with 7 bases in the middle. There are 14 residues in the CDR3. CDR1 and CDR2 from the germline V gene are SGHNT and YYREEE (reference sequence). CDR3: CASSLGTVQETQYF. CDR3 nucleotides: TGTGCCAGCAGCTTGGGGACAGTCCAAGAGACCCAGTACTTC.

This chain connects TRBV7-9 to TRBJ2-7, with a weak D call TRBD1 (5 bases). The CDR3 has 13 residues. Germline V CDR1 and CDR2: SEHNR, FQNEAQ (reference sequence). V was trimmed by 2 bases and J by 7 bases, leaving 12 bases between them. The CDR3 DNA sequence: TGTGCCAGCAGCTTAACCGTAGGGGAAGAGCAGTACTTC. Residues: CASSLTVGEEQYF.

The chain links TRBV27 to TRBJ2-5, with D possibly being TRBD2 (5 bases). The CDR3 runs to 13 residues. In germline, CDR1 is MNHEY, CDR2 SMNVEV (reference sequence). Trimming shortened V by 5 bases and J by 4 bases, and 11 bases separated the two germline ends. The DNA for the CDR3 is TGTGCCAGCAGTAACCAGCGGAGAGAGACCCAGTACTTC. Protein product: CASSNQRRETQYF.

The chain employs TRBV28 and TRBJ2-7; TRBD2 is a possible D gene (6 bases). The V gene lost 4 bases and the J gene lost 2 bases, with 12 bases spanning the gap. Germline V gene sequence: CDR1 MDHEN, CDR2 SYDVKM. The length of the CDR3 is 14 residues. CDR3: CASSYPAGTYEQYF. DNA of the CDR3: TGTGCCAGCAGTTACCCGGCGGGGACCTACGAGCAGTACTTC.

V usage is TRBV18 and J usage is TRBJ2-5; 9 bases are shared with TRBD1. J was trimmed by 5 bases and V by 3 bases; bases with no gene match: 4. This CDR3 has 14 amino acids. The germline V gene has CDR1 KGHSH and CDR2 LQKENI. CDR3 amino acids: CASSPGQGWETQYF. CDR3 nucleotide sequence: TGTGCCAGCTCACCTGGACAGGGGTGGGAGACCCAGTACTTC.

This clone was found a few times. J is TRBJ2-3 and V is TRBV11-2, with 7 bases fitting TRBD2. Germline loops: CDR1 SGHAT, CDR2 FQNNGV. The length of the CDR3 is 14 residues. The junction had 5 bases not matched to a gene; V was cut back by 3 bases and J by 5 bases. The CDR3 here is CASSLDGRLDTQYF. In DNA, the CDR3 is TGTGCCAGCAGCTTGGACGGGAGGTTAGATACGCAGTATTTT.

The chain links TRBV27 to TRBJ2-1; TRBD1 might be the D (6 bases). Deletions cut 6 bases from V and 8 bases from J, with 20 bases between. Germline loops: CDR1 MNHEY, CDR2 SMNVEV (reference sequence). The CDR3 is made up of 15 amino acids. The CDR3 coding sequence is TGTGCCAGCAGATTCCGACAGGCACGTTTTTATGAGCAGTTCTTC. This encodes CASRFRQARFYEQFF.

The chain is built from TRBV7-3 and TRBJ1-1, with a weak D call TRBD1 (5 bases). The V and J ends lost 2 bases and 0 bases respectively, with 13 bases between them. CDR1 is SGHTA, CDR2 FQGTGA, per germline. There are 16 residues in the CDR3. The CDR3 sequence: CASSLLAGSMNTEAFF. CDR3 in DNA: TGTGCCAGCAGCTTATTGGCAGGGTCGATGAACACTGAAGCTTTCTTT.

The CDR3 coding sequence is TGCGCCAGCAGCCTCCGAGTAGACTACAATGAGCAGTTCTTC. Amino acid sequence: CASSLRVDYNEQFF. The rearrangement uses TRBV5-1 and TRBJ2-1; the D is unclear. CDR3 length: 14 amino acids. Looked up from germline, CDR1 is SGHRS and CDR2 is YFSETQ. V was clipped by 4 bases and J by 3 bases, with 11 bases between them.

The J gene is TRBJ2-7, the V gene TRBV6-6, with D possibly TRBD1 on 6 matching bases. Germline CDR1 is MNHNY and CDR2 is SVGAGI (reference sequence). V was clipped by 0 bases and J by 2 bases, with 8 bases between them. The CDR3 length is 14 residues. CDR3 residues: CASSYSTGPYEQYF. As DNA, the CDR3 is TGTGCCAGCAGTTACTCGACAGGTCCCTACGAGCAGTACTTC.

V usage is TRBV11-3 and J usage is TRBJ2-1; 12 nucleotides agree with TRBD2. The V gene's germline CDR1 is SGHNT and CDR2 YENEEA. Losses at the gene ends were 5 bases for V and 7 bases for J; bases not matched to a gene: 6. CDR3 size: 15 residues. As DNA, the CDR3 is TGTGCCAGCAGCATAGGGACTAGCGGGTTGAATGAGCAGTTCTTC. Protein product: CASSIGTSGLNEQFF.

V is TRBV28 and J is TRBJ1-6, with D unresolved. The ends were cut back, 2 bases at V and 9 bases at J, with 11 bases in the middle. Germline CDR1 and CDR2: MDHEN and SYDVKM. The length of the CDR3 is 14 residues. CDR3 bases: TGTGCCAGCAGTTTAAGCGTCTTTACTTCACCCCTCCACTTT. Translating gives CASSLSVFTSPLHF.

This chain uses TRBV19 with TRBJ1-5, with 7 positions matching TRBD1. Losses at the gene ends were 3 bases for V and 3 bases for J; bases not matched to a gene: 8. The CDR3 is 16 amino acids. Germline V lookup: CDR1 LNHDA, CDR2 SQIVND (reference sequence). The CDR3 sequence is CASSISIGTVNQPQHF. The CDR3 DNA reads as TGTGCCAGTAGTATTTCTATCGGGACAGTCAATCAGCCCCAGCATTTT.

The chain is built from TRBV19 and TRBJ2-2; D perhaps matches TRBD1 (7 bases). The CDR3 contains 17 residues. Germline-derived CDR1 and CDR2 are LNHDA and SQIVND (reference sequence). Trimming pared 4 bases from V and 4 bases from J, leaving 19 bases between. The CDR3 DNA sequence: TGTGCCAGTAGTAAAGCGACAGGGACTCTAGGCACCGGGGAGCTGTTTTTT. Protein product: CASSKATGTLGTGELFF.